A selection of T cell receptor beta chains follows, all from one sample in a study of T cell responses to AZD1222 COVID-19 vaccine. Data came from immunoSEQ multiplex PCR; TCRdb stores just in-frame clones and leaves some out. The table includes 200,000 or so clones, 85% to 95% detected once. The sample was peripheral blood, taken 28 days after the second AZD1222 dose. These receptors all come from an adult who received the AZD1222 COVID-19 vaccine. CDR3s include the opening cysteine and the closing phenylalanine or tryptophan. The D gene is left open where the match is weak. Only part of the rows carry a size: once, few, many, or a class if the clone is expanded.

v_call	d_call	j_call	clone_size	cdr3_nt	cdr3_aa
TRBV27	NA	TRBJ1-5	NA	TGTGCCAGCAGTACGGGGGGTTGGGGCCATCAGCCCCAGCATTTT	CASSTGGWGHQPQHF
TRBV25-1	NA	TRBJ1-2	NA	TGTGCCAGCAGCGACGCCTCCTCTCCGGGACACCTCTATGGCTACACCTTC	CASSDASSPGHLYGYTF
TRBV19	NA	TRBJ1-2	NA	TGTGCCAGTTCGCCGGGAGGCTACTATGGCTACACCTTC	CASSPGGYYGYTF
TRBV29-1	TRBD1	TRBJ1-1	NA	TGCAGCGTCGCCCGAATGACAGGGGGCACTGAAGCTTTCTTT	CSVARMTGGTEAFF
TRBV18	TRBD2	TRBJ2-7	NA	TGTGCCAGCTCAACCGCTAGCGGGGAAAACGAGCAGTACTTC	CASSTASGENEQYF
TRBV9	NA	TRBJ1-1	once	TGTGCCAGCAGCGTTGGGGGAACCGAATCCACTGAAGCTTTCTTT	CASSVGGTESTEAFF
TRBV18	NA	TRBJ1-6	NA	TGTGCCAGCTCTGGAGGAGACAATTTACTCTTT	CASSGGDNLLF
TRBV6-5	NA	TRBJ2-7	once	TGTGCCAGCAGTTACTCGTTTCCCGGACGCGCATACGAGCAGTACTTC	CASSYSFPGRAYEQYF
TRBV5-3	TRBD2	TRBJ2-6	NA	TGTGCCAGAACTAGACACCTGGCGGGGGGAAACTCTGGGGCCAACGTCCTGACTTTC	CARTRHLAGGNSGANVLTF
TRBV7-2	TRBD1	TRBJ1-3	NA	TGTGCCAGCAGCTTTACAGGGGCCGGAAACACCATATATTTT	CASSFTGAGNTIYF
TRBV28	NA	TRBJ1-5	NA	TGTGCCAGCAGTTTATCCGGGGGCTTCGGACAGCCCCAGCATTTT	CASSLSGGFGQPQHF
TRBV29-1	TRBD2	TRBJ2-1	NA	TGCAGCGTTGATTCCAGCGGGGGTAGCTCCTACAATGAGCAGTTCTTC	CSVDSSGGSSYNEQFF
TRBV28	NA	TRBJ1-1	NA	TGTGCCAGCAGTGCTCTCGGACAGACGAACACTGAAGCTTTCTTT	CASSALGQTNTEAFF
TRBV18	TRBD1	TRBJ1-6	NA	TGTGCCAGCTCACCCACAGGGGATTTAGCACCCCTCCACTTT	CASSPTGDLAPLHF
TRBV27	NA	TRBJ1-5	NA	TGTGCCAGCAGTCGCGAGGGGGGAATTGGTCAGCCCCAGCATTTT	CASSREGGIGQPQHF
TRBV24-1	TRBD1	TRBJ2-1	NA	TGTGCCACCAGTGATCGGATTCAATACAGGGGGATCTACAATGAGCAGTTCTTC	CATSDRIQYRGIYNEQFF
TRBV6-5	NA	TRBJ1-2	NA	TGTGCCAGCAGGGCCACAACCAACTATGGCTACACCTTC	CASRATTNYGYTF
TRBV11-2	NA	TRBJ2-5	NA	TGTGCCAGCAGCTACGGACTGTACCAAGAGACCCAGTACTTC	CASSYGLYQETQYF
TRBV18	NA	TRBJ1-2	NA	TGTGCCAGCTCACCAAATCGGGCCTCTTCATATGGGGGCTACACCTTC	CASSPNRASSYGGYTF
TRBV7-2	TRBD1	TRBJ2-3	once	TGTGCCAGCAGTGACCCGGGACAGAGTCTGACAGATACGCAGTATTTT	CASSDPGQSLTDTQYF
TRBV4-2	TRBD1	TRBJ1-1	NA	TGTGCCAGCAGCCAGGGACAGGGCGCTAACACTGAAGCTTTCTTT	CASSQGQGANTEAFF
TRBV29-1	TRBD1	TRBJ1-3	NA	TGCAGCGTTCGTGGGACAGGGTCTGGAAACACCATATATTTT	CSVRGTGSGNTIYF
TRBV27	TRBD1	TRBJ1-3	NA	TGTGCCAGCAGTTGGACAGGGGATAATGGAAACACCATATATTTT	CASSWTGDNGNTIYF
TRBV5-4	TRBD1	TRBJ2-5	NA	TGTGCCAGCAGACCCGGACAGGGTGGAGGTTGGCAAGAGACCCAGTACTTC	CASRPGQGGGWQETQYF
TRBV7-9	TRBD2	TRBJ2-5	NA	TGTGCCAGCAGCCCCCGGGGAGGGAGTAAGGAGACCCAGTACTTC	CASSPRGGSKETQYF
TRBV9	NA	TRBJ1-4	few	TGTGCCAGCAGCCCCCGACCGAACAATGAAAAACTGTTTTTT	CASSPRPNNEKLFF
TRBV9	NA	TRBJ2-2	NA	TGTGCCAGCAGCGTCAGGGGGACTAACACCGGGGAGCTGTTTTTT	CASSVRGTNTGELFF
TRBV6-5	NA	TRBJ1-1	NA	TGTGCCAGCAGTTACTTCAGAACAAAGAACACTGAAGCTTTCTTT	CASSYFRTKNTEAFF
TRBV19	TRBD1	TRBJ1-5	NA	TGTGCCACTTCCGGGACAGGGAACCAGCCCCAGCATTTT	CATSGTGNQPQHF
TRBV5-4	TRBD1	TRBJ1-1	once	TGTGCCAGCAGCGGGGCCGGACAGGGTGTGGCTGAAGCTTTCTTT	CASSGAGQGVAEAFF
TRBV9	TRBD1	TRBJ2-2	NA	TGTGCCAGCAGCTTACGGGACAGGGCCGGGGAGCTGTTTTTT	CASSLRDRAGELFF
TRBV5-1	NA	TRBJ2-1	NA	TGCGCCAGCAGCCTGGTGGGGCCCTACAATGAGCAGTTCTTC	CASSLVGPYNEQFF
TRBV19	NA	TRBJ2-2	NA	TGTGCCAGTAACCCCGGAGGGGGTTCCCCCGGGGAGCTGTTTTTT	CASNPGGGSPGELFF
TRBV19	NA	TRBJ1-2	once	TGTGCCAGTAGTATGGGTGGGGCATCCGGCGGGTATGGCTACACCTTC	CASSMGGASGGYGYTF
TRBV6-5	NA	TRBJ1-2	NA	TGTGCCAGCAGTTACTCAGAGAGATATGGCTACACCTTC	CASSYSERYGYTF
TRBV5-8	TRBD1	TRBJ1-5	NA	TGTGCCAGCAGCGAGGACAGGCCCATCTCCAATCAGCCCCAGCATTTT	CASSEDRPISNQPQHF
TRBV5-1	NA	TRBJ2-3	NA	TGCGCCAGCAGCTTGAGCCAGAACACAGATACGCAGTATTTT	CASSLSQNTDTQYF
TRBV5-1	TRBD2	TRBJ2-5	NA	TGCGCCAGCAGCTGGGGACTAGCGGGCCTAAAACTCCAAGAGACCCAGTACTTC	CASSWGLAGLKLQETQYF
TRBV5-1	NA	TRBJ2-5	NA	TGCGCCAGCAGCTCCCCTTCGGACGGGGTGAACCAAGAGACCCAGTACTTC	CASSSPSDGVNQETQYF
TRBV18	TRBD1	TRBJ1-5	few	TGTGCCAGCTCACCGGACAGGGACCAGCCCCAGCATTTT	CASSPDRDQPQHF
TRBV13	NA	TRBJ2-3	once	TGTGCCAGCAGCTTAACTAGCACAGATACGCAGTATTTT	CASSLTSTDTQYF
TRBV5-7	NA	TRBJ1-5	NA	TGTGCCAGCAGCTTCAGGCAGGGTGGCAGTCAGCCCCAGCATTTT	CASSFRQGGSQPQHF
TRBV19	TRBD1	TRBJ1-2	NA	TGTGCCAGTAGCCGCGCGGGACAGATACTCTATGGCTACACCTTC	CASSRAGQILYGYTF
TRBV15	NA	TRBJ1-3	NA	TGTGCCACCAGCAGAGCGCCTGGAAACACCATATATTTT	CATSRAPGNTIYF
TRBV24-1	TRBD1	TRBJ1-5	NA	TGTGCCACCAGTGATAGACAAACAGGGGCGGTTCAGCCCCAGCATTTT	CATSDRQTGAVQPQHF
TRBV10-1	TRBD1	TRBJ2-7	NA	TGCGCCAGCAGTGACAACAGGGGGCGACCCTCCTACGAGCAGTACTTC	CASSDNRGRPSYEQYF
TRBV6-5	NA	TRBJ1-5	NA	TGTGCCAGCAGCCGCGGTAGGTCTGGCGGTCAGCCCCAGCATTTT	CASSRGRSGGQPQHF
TRBV2	NA	TRBJ2-6	NA	TGTGCCAGCAGGGACAGAGCCTCTGGGGCCAACGTCCTGACTTTC	CASRDRASGANVLTF
TRBV29-1	NA	TRBJ2-2	few	TGCAGCCACCGACAGGGAGGGAACACCGGGGAGCTGTTTTTT	CSHRQGGNTGELFF
TRBV7-7	NA	TRBJ2-5	NA	TGTGCCAGCAGTTTAATGTCAGGGGTAGAGACCCAGTACTTC	CASSLMSGVETQYF
TRBV2	TRBD2	TRBJ2-3	NA	TGTGCCAGCGGCCCCGCCGGGCTAGCGGTAGATACGCAGTATTTT	CASGPAGLAVDTQYF
TRBV3-1/TRBV3-2	NA	TRBJ1-1	NA	TGTGCCAGCAGCCAAGGGGGGTATAGAGCTTTCTTT	CASSQGGYRAFF
TRBV6-5	TRBD1	TRBJ2-1	NA	TGTGCCAGCAGCCTTTCTACAGGGGCGGAGGATGAGCAGTTCTTC	CASSLSTGAEDEQFF
TRBV30	NA	TRBJ1-3	once	TGTGCCTGTCCCGGAGCCTTACTTGGAAACACCATATATTTT	CACPGALLGNTIYF
TRBV18	NA	TRBJ2-7	NA	TGTGCCAGCTCACCCCCGGCAGGTAGCCACGAGCAGTACTTC	CASSPPAGSHEQYF
TRBV6-5	NA	TRBJ2-7	NA	TGTGCCAGCAGGGATTACTCCTACGAGCAGTACTTC	CASRDYSYEQYF
TRBV27	NA	TRBJ2-6	NA	TGTGCCAGCAGTTTATCCTGGGTCTCTGGGGCCAACGTCCTGACTTTC	CASSLSWVSGANVLTF
TRBV3-1/TRBV3-2	NA	TRBJ1-2	NA	TGTGCCAGCAGCCAAGACTCAGGGCGCGGCTACACCTTC	CASSQDSGRGYTF
TRBV5-6	NA	TRBJ1-1	NA	TGTGCCAGCAGCTTGGAATGGCAGGGTTTGAACACTGAAGCTTTCTTT	CASSLEWQGLNTEAFF
TRBV10-3	NA	TRBJ2-1	few	TGTGCCATCAGTGAGTCCTCGAGCTCCTACAATGAGCAGTTCTTC	CAISESSSSYNEQFF